Listed below are T cell receptor beta chains from one sample, sequenced in a study of T cells after somatic rescue of genetic block. Data came from immunoSEQ multiplex PCR; TCRdb stores just in-frame clones and leaves some out. The data show 85,000 to 90,000 clones, 75% to 90% seen once. Sequenced: peripheral blood mononuclear cells (PBMCs). These receptors were taken from a woman between 18 and 29 years old. Both conserved end residues are part of each CDR3. The D gene is left open where the match is weak. For some rows the clone size is stated as once, few or many, or as a class when expanded; others skip it.

size	V	D	J	CDR3	DNA
-	TRBV29-1	-	TRBJ2-5	CSALLGVETQYF	TGCAGCGCATTATTGGGGGTAGAGACCCAGTACTTC
-	TRBV25-1	-	TRBJ2-7	CATGHLPYEQYF	TGTGCTACGGGACACCTGCCATACGAGCAGTACTTC
-	TRBV11-3	TRBD1	TRBJ1-1	CASSSAGQGNTEAFF	TGTGCCAGCAGCTCGGCGGGACAGGGGAACACTGAAGCTTTCTTT
-	TRBV19	TRBD1	TRBJ1-5	CASSRDDRGHGQPQHF	TGTGCCAGTAGTAGGGACGACAGGGGGCATGGTCAGCCCCAGCATTTT
-	TRBV7-9	-	TRBJ2-7	CASSPVSYEQYF	TGTGCCAGCAGCCCCGTCTCCTACGAGCAGTACTTC
-	TRBV7-6	TRBD2	TRBJ2-1	CASSLVSGSYNEQFF	TGTGCCAGCAGCTTAGTTAGCGGGAGTTACAATGAGCAGTTCTTC
once	TRBV6-1	-	TRBJ1-2	CASSESLGRANYGYTF	TGTGCCAGCAGTGAAAGTCTGGGTCGGGCTAACTATGGCTACACCTTC
-	TRBV27	-	TRBJ2-7	CASSLSGTFHEQYF	TGTGCCAGCAGTTTATCAGGGACCTTCCACGAGCAGTACTTC
-	TRBV7-8	-	TRBJ2-1	CASSFWQGVYNEQFF	TGTGCCAGCAGCTTCTGGCAGGGAGTATACAATGAGCAGTTCTTC
-	TRBV7-9	TRBD2	TRBJ2-3	CASSPSGSSGDTQYF	TGTGCCAGCAGCCCGAGCGGGAGCTCCGGGGATACGCAGTATTTT
-	TRBV19	-	TRBJ1-3	CASTPLPDPPRDTIYF	TGTGCCAGTACCCCCCTACCGGACCCTCCCCGGGACACCATATATTTT
-	TRBV19	TRBD2	TRBJ2-7	CASTRGLAGSYEQYF	TGTGCCAGTACCCGGGGACTAGCGGGATCGTACGAGCAGTACTTC
-	TRBV5-1	TRBD2	TRBJ2-2	CASSWTSGRAGTGELFF	TGCGCCAGCAGCTGGACTAGCGGGAGGGCCGGGACCGGGGAGCTGTTTTTT
-	TRBV2	TRBD1	TRBJ2-7	CAGSGQVGEQYF	TGTGCCGGTTCGGGACAGGTAGGCGAGCAGTACTTC
-	TRBV9	TRBD2	TRBJ2-1	CASSIAGERYNEQFF	TGTGCCAGCTCCATAGCGGGAGAAAGATACAATGAGCAGTTCTTC
-	TRBV10-3	-	TRBJ2-7	CAISESGRGTGYEQYF	TGTGCCATCAGTGAAAGCGGTAGGGGAACGGGTTACGAGCAGTACTTC
-	TRBV10-3	TRBD2	TRBJ2-7	CAISESGAGVVHEQYF	TGTGCCATCAGTGAGTCAGGGGCGGGGGTAGTCCACGAGCAGTACTTC
-	TRBV7-9	-	TRBJ2-2	CASSETSVGELFF	TGTGCCAGCAGCGAAACTAGTGTCGGGGAGCTGTTTTTT
-	TRBV19	-	TRBJ1-4	CASSSRSGKLFF	TGTGCCAGTAGCAGCCGCTCAGGGAAACTGTTTTTT
-	TRBV27	-	TRBJ2-7	CASTLPGPSHGYYEQYF	TGTGCCAGCACCCTCCCGGGCCCTAGCCACGGTTACTACGAGCAGTACTTC